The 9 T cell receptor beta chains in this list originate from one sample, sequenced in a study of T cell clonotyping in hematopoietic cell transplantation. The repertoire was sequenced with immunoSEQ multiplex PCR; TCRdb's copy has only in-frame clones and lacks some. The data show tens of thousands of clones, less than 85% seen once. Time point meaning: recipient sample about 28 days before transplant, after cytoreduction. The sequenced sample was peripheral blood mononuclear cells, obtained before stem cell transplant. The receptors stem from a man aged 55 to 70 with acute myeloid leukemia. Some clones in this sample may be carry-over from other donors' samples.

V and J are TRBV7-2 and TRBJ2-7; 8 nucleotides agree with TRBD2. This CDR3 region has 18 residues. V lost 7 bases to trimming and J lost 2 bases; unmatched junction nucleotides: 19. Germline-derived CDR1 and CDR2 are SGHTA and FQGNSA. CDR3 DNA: TGTGCCAGCACCAAGGATCAAGCGGGGGCCCAGACAACCTACGAGCAGTACTTC. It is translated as CASTKDQAGAQTTYEQYF.

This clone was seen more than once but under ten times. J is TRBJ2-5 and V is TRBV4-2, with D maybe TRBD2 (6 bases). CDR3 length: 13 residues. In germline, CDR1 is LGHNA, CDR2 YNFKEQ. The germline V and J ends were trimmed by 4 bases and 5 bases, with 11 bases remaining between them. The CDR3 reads CASSREGRETQYF. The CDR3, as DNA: TGTGCCAGCAGCCGAGAGGGGAGGGAGACCCAGTACTTC.

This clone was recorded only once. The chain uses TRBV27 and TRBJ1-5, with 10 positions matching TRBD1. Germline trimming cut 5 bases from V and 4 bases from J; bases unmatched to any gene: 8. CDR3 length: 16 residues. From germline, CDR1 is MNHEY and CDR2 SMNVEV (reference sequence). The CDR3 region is CASSPQGTGVNQPQHF. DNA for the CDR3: TGTGCCAGCAGTCCACAAGGGACAGGGGTAAATCAGCCCCAGCATTTT.

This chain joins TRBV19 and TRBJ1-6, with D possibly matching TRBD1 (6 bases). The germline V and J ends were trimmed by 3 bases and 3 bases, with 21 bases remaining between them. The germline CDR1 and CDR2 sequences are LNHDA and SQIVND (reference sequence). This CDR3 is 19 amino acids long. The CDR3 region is CASSMGGGGWFLYNSPLHF. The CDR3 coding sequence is TGTGCCAGTAGTATGGGAGGGGGTGGCTGGTTTCTCTATAATTCACCCCTCCACTTT.

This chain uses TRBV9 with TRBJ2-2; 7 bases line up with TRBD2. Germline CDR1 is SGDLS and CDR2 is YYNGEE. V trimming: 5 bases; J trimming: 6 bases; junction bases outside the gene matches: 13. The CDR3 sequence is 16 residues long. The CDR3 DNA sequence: TGTGCCAGCAGGCTAGGGGAGGGGAAGGAGGCCGGGGAGCTGTTTTTT. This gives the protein CASRLGEGKEAGELFF. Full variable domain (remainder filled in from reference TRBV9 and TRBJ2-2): DSGVTQTPKHLITATGQRVTLRCSPRSGDLSVYWYQQSLDQGLQFLIQYYNGEERAKGNILERFSAQQFPDLHSELNLSSLELGDSALYFCASRLGEGKEAGELFFGEGSRLTVL.

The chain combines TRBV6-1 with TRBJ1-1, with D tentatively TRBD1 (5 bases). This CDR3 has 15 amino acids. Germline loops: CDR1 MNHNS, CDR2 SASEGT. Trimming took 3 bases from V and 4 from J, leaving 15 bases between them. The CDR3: CASSDPGRTSTEAFF. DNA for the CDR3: TGTGCCAGCAGTGACCCGGGGCGGACGAGCACTGAAGCTTTCTTT.

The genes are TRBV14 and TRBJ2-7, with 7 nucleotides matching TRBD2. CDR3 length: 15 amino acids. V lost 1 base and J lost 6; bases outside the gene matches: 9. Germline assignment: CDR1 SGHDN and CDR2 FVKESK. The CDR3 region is CASSQAPSGPSEQYF. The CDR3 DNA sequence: TGTGCCAGCAGCCAAGCCCCTAGCGGACCTTCCGAGCAGTACTTC. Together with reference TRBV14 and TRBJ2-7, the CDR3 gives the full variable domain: EAGVTQFPSHSVIEKGQTVTLRCDPISGHDNLYWYRRVMGKEIKFLLHFVKESKQDESGMPNNRFLAERTGGTYSTLKVQPAELEDSGVYFCASSQAPSGPSEQYFGPGTRLTVT.

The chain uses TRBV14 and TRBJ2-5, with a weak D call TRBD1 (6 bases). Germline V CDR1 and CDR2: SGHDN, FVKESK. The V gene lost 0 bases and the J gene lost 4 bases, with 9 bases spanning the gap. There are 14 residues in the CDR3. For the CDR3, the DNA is TGTGCCAGCAGCCAAGACGCAGGGGTAGAGACCCAGTACTTC. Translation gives CASSQDAGVETQYF.

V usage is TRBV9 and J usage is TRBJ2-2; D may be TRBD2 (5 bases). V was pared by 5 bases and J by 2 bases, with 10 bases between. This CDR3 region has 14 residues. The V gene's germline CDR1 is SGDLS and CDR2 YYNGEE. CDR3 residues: CASRGGGNTGELFF. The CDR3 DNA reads TGTGCCAGCAGGGGCGGAGGAAACACCGGGGAGCTGTTTTTT. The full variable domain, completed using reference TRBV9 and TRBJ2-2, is DSGVTQTPKHLITATGQRVTLRCSPRSGDLSVYWYQQSLDQGLQFLIQYYNGEERAKGNILERFSAQQFPDLHSELNLSSLELGDSALYFCASRGGGNTGELFFGEGSRLTVL.